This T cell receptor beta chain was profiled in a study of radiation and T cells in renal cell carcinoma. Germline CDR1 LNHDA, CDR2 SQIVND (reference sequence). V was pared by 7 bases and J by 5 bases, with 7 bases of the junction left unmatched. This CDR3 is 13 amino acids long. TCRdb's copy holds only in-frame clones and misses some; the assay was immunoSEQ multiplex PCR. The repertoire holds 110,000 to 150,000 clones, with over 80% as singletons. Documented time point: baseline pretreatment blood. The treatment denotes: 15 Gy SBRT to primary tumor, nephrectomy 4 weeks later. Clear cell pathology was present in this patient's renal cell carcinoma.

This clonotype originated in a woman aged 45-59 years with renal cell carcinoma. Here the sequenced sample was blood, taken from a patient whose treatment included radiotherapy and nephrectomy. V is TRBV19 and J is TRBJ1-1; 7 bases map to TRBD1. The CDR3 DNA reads TGTGCCAGTATCATACAGGGGAGGACTGAAGCTTTCTTT. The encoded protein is CASIIQGRTEAFF.